Given below is one TCR beta chain in context. The sample comes from a study of blood T cell repertoires in COVID-19. The CDR3 is 15 residues long. Germline V gene lookup returns CDR1 MNHEY and CDR2 SVGAGI. V lost 2 bases and J lost 0; bases outside the gene matches: 1. The data were produced by immunoSEQ multiplex PCR, yet TCRdb's version contains in-frame clones alone and is incomplete. The sample holds 150,000 or so clones, roughly nine tenths seen once. The sequence was obtained from a man between 60 and 75 years old with acute or convalescent COVID-19. The chain joins TRBV6-5 to TRBJ2-3; 8 bases line up with TRBD2. The sample taken for sequencing was peripheral blood. Here the CDR3 reads CASSYAGGSTDTQYF. CDR3 bases: TGTGCCAGCAGTTACGCGGGGGGAAGCACAGATACGCAGTATTTT.